One sample yielded the 24 T cell receptor beta chains listed below, sequenced in a study of T-cell memory formation after mild COVID-19. TCRdb passed the 5' RACE reads through MiXCR, listing each CDR3 protein once. The repertoire holds 300,000 to 400,000 distinct CDR3 sequences, with roughly 15% as singletons. The sequenced material came from PBMCs or a T cell subset sorted from them (not recorded which). The receptors were gathered from a man in his late teens or twenties who had mild COVID-19 (a few samples of this study predate the infection). Cell type and time point are not known.

There are a few counts of this clonotype. The chain has TRBV20-1 and TRBJ2-1; D is unresolved. V was trimmed by 7 bases and J by 9 bases, leaving 7 bases between them. Germline V gene data show CDR1 as DFQATT and CDR2 as SNEGSKA (reference sequence). The CDR3 runs 9 residues. The CDR3 bases are TGCAGTGTAGACCGTGAGCAGTTCTTC. Its protein is CSVDREQFF.

This chain joins TRBV7-9 and TRBJ1-2; TRBD1 might be the D (5 bases). CDR3 length: 16 residues. V lost 1 base and J 5 bases, leaving 17 bases between the germline ends. The germline V gene encodes CDR1 SEHNR and CDR2 FQNEAQ (reference sequence). DNA of the CDR3: TGTGCCAGCAGCTTAGGGGACCCAGGGCTCGGTTATGGCTACACCTTC. Protein: CASSLGDPGLGYGYTF.

This clonotype has more than one count but fewer than ten. The J gene is TRBJ2-5, the V gene TRBV4-1; no clear D gene. V was pared by 3 bases and J by 4 bases, with 18 bases between. Germline V lookup: CDR1 MGHRA, CDR2 YSYEKL. The CDR3 has 16 amino acids. CDR3 in amino acids: CASSHLFEAPGETQYF. The CDR3 DNA sequence: TGCGCCAGCAGCCACTTGTTTGAGGCCCCGGGAGAGACCCAGTACTTC.

Only a few counts were recorded for this clonotype. The V gene is TRBV4-2, the J gene TRBJ2-3, with TRBD2 identical over 8 bases. J was trimmed by 7 bases and V by 0 bases; bases with no gene match: 24. CDR3 length: 21 residues. Germline CDR1 reads LGHNA; CDR2 reads YNFKEQ. For the CDR3, the DNA is TGTGCCAGCAGCCAAGATCACAACAGGGAAGTATTCGGACTAGCAGTGAATACGCAGTATTTT. Protein product: CASSQDHNREVFGLAVNTQYF.

The chain links TRBV7-9 to TRBJ2-3, with D maybe TRBD1 (5 bases). Germline CDR1 reads SEHNR; CDR2 reads FQNEAQ (reference sequence). V shed 2 bases and J shed 0 bases, with 12 bases lying between them. The CDR3 is made up of 16 amino acids. CDR3 coding DNA: TGTGCCAGCAGCTTATGGGGCAGTAGAAGCACAGATACGCAGTATTTT. As protein: CASSLWGSRSTDTQYF.

This clonotype occurred many times. The chain joins TRBV7-9 to TRBJ1-4, with 7 nucleotides matching TRBD1. Per the germline V gene, CDR1 is SEHNR and CDR2 is FQNEAQ (reference sequence). This CDR3 has 15 amino acids. J was trimmed by 8 bases and V by 0 bases; bases with no gene match: 6. The CDR3 DNA follows: TGTGCCAGCAGCTTAGCAGGGGGCGGGCGAGAAAAACTGTTTTTT. Translation: CASSLAGGGREKLFF.

This clonotype has more than one count but fewer than ten. The V and J genes are TRBV10-3 and TRBJ1-5; D may be TRBD1 (6 bases). V dropped 5 bases and J dropped 4 bases, with 15 bases sitting between them. The CDR3 extends over 15 amino acids. Germline V gene lookup returns CDR1 ENHRY and CDR2 SYGVKD. CDR3 bases: TGTGCCATCAGTCAAACAGAGGGGGTGAATCAGCCCCAGCATTTT. It codes for CAISQTEGVNQPQHF.

In this sample, this clonotype turned up many times. The chain is built from TRBV4-3 and TRBJ2-7; D may be TRBD1 or TRBD2 (5 bases each). The germline V and J ends were trimmed by 0 bases and 7 bases, with 16 bases remaining between them. Germline assignment: CDR1 LGHNA and CDR2 YSLEER. This CDR3 has 15 amino acids. The CDR3 protein is CASSQDLGTLGEQYF. The CDR3 bases are TGCGCCAGCAGCCAAGATTTAGGGACCTTGGGGGAGCAGTACTTC.

This clonotype has a handful of counts. The chain employs TRBV27 and TRBJ1-5, with D uncertain. Trimming pared 5 bases from V and 1 base from J, leaving 21 bases between. The length of the CDR3 is 18 residues. Germline CDR1 reads MNHEY; CDR2 reads SMNVEV (reference sequence). CDR3 bases: TGTGCCAGCAGTCCGGACGAAACCCGGGCGCGGAGCAATCAGCCCCAGCATTTT. It encodes CASSPDETRARSNQPQHF.

V gene TRBV3-1 combines with J gene TRBJ1-2; no clear D. The V gene's germline CDR1 is LGHDT and CDR2 YNNKEL (reference sequence). The CDR3 runs 14 residues. V was trimmed by 1 base and J by 3 bases, leaving 9 bases between them. The CDR3 region is CASSQGRAHYGYTF. CDR3 DNA sequence: TGTGCCAGCAGCCAAGGACGGGCCCACTATGGCTACACCTTC. Supplemented by reference TRBV3-1 and TRBJ1-2, the full variable domain reads DTAVSQTPKYLVTQMGNDKSIKCEQNLGHDTMYWYKQDSKKFLKIMFSYNNKELIINETVPNRFSPKSPDKAHLNLHINSLELGDSAVYFCASSQGRAHYGYTFGSGTRLTVV.

This clonotype was seen repeatedly, ten times or more. The chain joins TRBV5-1 to TRBJ2-6; maybe TRBD2 (6 bases). From germline, CDR1 is SGHRS and CDR2 YFSETQ. V lost 4 bases to trimming and J lost 7 bases, with 18 bases between them. The CDR3 length is 16 residues. CDR3 DNA: TGCGCCAGCAGCCCTGAAGGGAGGAGTGGAGCCAACGTCCTGACTTTC. Its translation: CASSPEGRSGANVLTF.

The sample holds many counts of this clonotype. V gene TRBV4-2 combines with J gene TRBJ1-4; 9 nucleotides agree with TRBD1. CDR1 and CDR2 from the germline V gene are LGHNA and YNFKEQ. V was pared by 1 base and J by 7 bases, with 4 bases of the junction left unmatched. This CDR3 has 15 residues. CDR3: CASSQVLDRGEKLFF. In DNA, the CDR3 is TGTGCCAGCAGCCAAGTCTTGGACAGGGGTGAAAAACTGTTTTTT.

In regard to this clonotype: A much larger clonotype is one base distant, so this may be a read error. The CDR3 DNA reads TGTGCCAGCAGCTTAGGTCTGGACAGTCCTCCCCATTTT. Amino acids: CASSLGLDSPPHF. The J gene is TRBJ2-3, the V gene TRBV7-9, with D tentatively TRBD1 (6 bases). Germline V gives CDR1 SEHNR, CDR2 FQNEAQ (reference sequence). The CDR3 contains 13 residues.

The chain has TRBV18 and TRBJ2-7, with a tentative D call TRBD1 (5 bases). V lost 1 base, J lost 0 bases, and 7 bases lay in between. Germline lookup yields CDR1 KGHSH and CDR2 LQKENI. The CDR3 covers 14 residues. CDR3 residues: CASSPLDSSYEQYF. The CDR3 coding sequence is TGTGCCAGCTCACCACTCGACAGCTCCTACGAGCAGTACTTC.

This clonotype was detected only a few times. V is TRBV7-6 and J is TRBJ2-2, with D possibly called TRBD1 or TRBD2 (6 bases each). CDR3 length: 16 amino acids. The germline V gene has CDR1 SGHVS and CDR2 FNYEAQ. Trimming cost V 1 base and J 6 bases, with 15 bases left between them. CDR3 residues: CASSLVTGASAGELFF. As DNA, the CDR3 is TGTGCCAGCAGCTTAGTGACGGGGGCCAGCGCCGGGGAGCTGTTTTTT.

This chain connects TRBV3-1 to TRBJ2-2; D uncertain. The V and J ends lost 4 bases and 5 bases respectively, with 14 bases between them. Germline CDR1 LGHDT, CDR2 YNNKEL (reference sequence). This CDR3 has 15 amino acids. The CDR3 reads CASSPLPRLTGELFF. As DNA, the CDR3 is TGTGCCAGCAGCCCCCTCCCTAGATTGACCGGGGAGCTGTTTTTT.

The chain combines TRBV24-1 with TRBJ2-1, with TRBD1 matching over 7 bases. With V trimmed by 3 bases and J by 7 bases, 8 bases remained unmatched. Germline-derived CDR1 and CDR2 are KGHDR and SFDVKD. The CDR3 runs 15 residues. Written as DNA, the CDR3 is TGTGCCACCAGTGATCCGGGACAGCCCCGAAATGAGCAGTTCTTC. This encodes CATSDPGQPRNEQFF.

In this sample, this clonotype turned up a few times. V and J are TRBV7-9 and TRBJ1-5; D is unresolved. CDR3 length: 15 residues. The germline V gene has CDR1 SEHNR and CDR2 FQNEAQ (reference sequence). The germline V and J ends were trimmed by 5 bases and 5 bases, with 16 bases remaining between them. DNA for the CDR3: TGTGCCAGCAGCCCCCCCGGGCACGGGCATCAGCCCCAGCATTTT. Its translation: CASSPPGHGHQPQHF.

This clonotype was counted at least ten times. This sequence joins TRBV12-3 or TRBV12-4 and TRBJ2-2, with 8 bases lining up with TRBD2. The V gene end was trimmed by 2 bases and the J gene end by 0 bases; junction bases not matched to a gene: 17. The CDR3 is made up of 21 amino acids. The CDR3 region has the DNA TGTGCCAGCAGTTTAAGACCGAGACTAGCGACCTTACTTCCGAACACCGGGGAGCTGTTTTTT. Protein: CASSLRPRLATLLPNTGELFF.

The table lists this clonotype with a few counts. CDR3 protein: CSVVPPAYNEQFF. In nucleotides, the CDR3 is TGCAGCGTTGTCCCACCTGCCTACAATGAGCAGTTCTTC. The chain employs TRBV29-1 and TRBJ2-1; D remains unclear. This CDR3 has 13 amino acids. V shed 4 bases and J shed 2 bases, with 9 bases lying between them. Germline CDR1 is SQVTM and CDR2 is ANQGSEA.

In this sample, this clonotype turned up a few times. The chain links TRBV6-5 to TRBJ1-6, with TRBD1 matching 7 bases. The CDR3 loop spans 15 amino acids. The germline V gene encodes CDR1 MNHEY and CDR2 SVGAGI. V shed 1 base and J 6 bases; nucleotides not matched to a gene: 3. CDR3 amino acids: CASSYWDRLNSPLHF. The CDR3 nucleotides read TGTGCCAGCAGTTACTGGGACAGACTTAATTCACCCCTCCACTTT.

This clonotype was counted only a few times. This chain connects TRBV18 to TRBJ1-1, with 7 bases fitting TRBD1. V dropped 3 bases and J dropped 4; count of bases not matched to a gene: 5. The V gene's germline CDR1 is KGHSH and CDR2 LQKENI. The CDR3 has 14 amino acids. Here the CDR3 DNA reads TGTGCCAGCTCACCCGGGAGGGGGCCCACTGAAGCTTTCTTT. Its protein product is CASSPGRGPTEAFF.

The table lists this clonotype with a few counts. The chain carries TRBV5-1 and TRBJ1-4; TRBD1 is a possible D gene (6 bases). The CDR3 length is 14 residues. The V end lost 4 bases, the J end lost 5 bases, and 12 bases lay between the germline ends. CDR1 is SGHRS and CDR2 is YFSETQ in the germline V gene. Written as DNA, the CDR3 is TGCGCCAGCAGCGAGGGGGGGACGAATGAAAAACTGTTTTTT. Its protein product is CASSEGGTNEKLFF.

This clonotype was picked up a small number of times. The chain carries TRBV28 and TRBJ1-4; TRBD1 aligns across 10 bases. The ends lost 6 bases at V and 7 bases at J; junction bases unmatched: 5. Germline CDR1 and CDR2: MDHEN and SYDVKM. The CDR3 contains 14 residues. For the CDR3, the DNA is TGTGCCAGCAGCCTGACAGGGGGCAGTGAAAAACTGTTTTTT. Its translation is CASSLTGGSEKLFF.